These 14 T cell receptor beta chains share one sample of origin, sequenced in a study of early T cells in non-severe SARS-CoV-2 infection. MiXCR, applied by TCRdb to the 5' RACE reads, yields one record per CDR3 protein. The table has tens of thousands of distinct CDR3 sequences, about 11% seen once; the top ten hold roughly 3%. The source material was whole blood, sampled at baseline. The source is an adult who was a healthcare worker with PCR-confirmed SARS-CoV-2 infection or an uninfected control (not recorded which).

This clonotype appeared many times. The chain recombines TRBV4-3 with TRBJ2-7; 7 bases match TRBD1. J lost 3 bases, V lost 6 bases, and 8 bases had no gene match. The CDR3 totals 14 residues. Germline values: CDR1 LGHNA, CDR2 YSLEER. The DNA for the CDR3 is TGCGCCAGCAGAGAGGGACAGAGTAACTACGAGCAGTACTTC. It is translated as CASREGQSNYEQYF.

V usage is TRBV6-6 and J usage is TRBJ2-3, with D possibly TRBD1 on 5 matching bases. This CDR3 comprises 17 residues. Trimming took off 6 bases at V and 2 bases at J, with 21 bases between the two ends. Germline CDR1 MNHNY, CDR2 SVGAGI (reference sequence). CDR3 bases: TGTGCCAGCAGCCTAGGCGAAACAGGACATCCCACAGATACGCAGTATTTT. Its translation: CASSLGETGHPTDTQYF.

This clonotype was recorded a few times. The chain employs TRBV13 and TRBJ1-2; a possible D gene is TRBD1 (5 bases). The CDR3 length is 13 residues. V lost 3 bases, J lost 3 bases, and 8 bases lay in between. The germline V gene has CDR1 PRHDT and CDR2 FYEKMQ (reference sequence). CDR3 in DNA: TGTGCCAGCAGCTTGAGACAGCACTATGGCTACACCTTC. Its protein product is CASSLRQHYGYTF.

The chain employs TRBV27 and TRBJ2-1, with 9 bases that match TRBD2. This CDR3 region has 15 residues. CDR1 MNHEY and CDR2 SMNVEV come from the germline V gene (reference sequence). The V gene end was trimmed by 6 bases and the J gene end by 6 bases; junction bases not matched to a gene: 9. CDR3 sequence: CASSDTSGRANEQFF. CDR3 coding DNA: TGTGCCAGCAGCGATACTAGCGGGCGGGCCAATGAGCAGTTCTTC.

In this sample, this clonotype turned up a few times. The chain links TRBV5-1 to TRBJ2-5, with D perhaps TRBD1 (6 bases). Germline values: CDR1 SGHRS, CDR2 YFSETQ. V dropped 4 bases and J dropped 3 bases, with 16 bases sitting between them. This CDR3 contains 15 residues. The CDR3 region is CASSRTHRVEETQYF. In DNA, the CDR3 is TGCGCCAGCAGCCGTACTCACAGGGTCGAAGAGACCCAGTACTTC. Filled out from reference TRBV5-1 and TRBJ2-5, the complete variable domain reads KAGVTQTPRYLIKTRGQQVTLSCSPISGHRSVSWYQQTPGQGLQFLFEYFSETQRNKGNFPGRFSGRQFSNSRSEMNVSTLELGDSALYLCASSRTHRVEETQYFGPGTRLLVL.

The V gene is TRBV20-1, the J gene TRBJ2-1, with a weak D call TRBD1 (5 bases). V lost 6 bases and J 1 base, leaving 16 bases between the germline ends. CDR1 and CDR2 (germline): DFQATT, SNEGSKA (reference sequence). This CDR3 is built from 15 residues. CDR3 in DNA: TGCAGTGCCACGGACCCTCAGGGTTCCTACAATGAGCAGTTCTTC. It codes for CSATDPQGSYNEQFF.

The chain is built from TRBV5-1 and TRBJ1-2; no firm D call. The V gene's germline CDR1 is SGHRS and CDR2 YFSETQ. V lost 0 bases, J lost 2 bases, and 5 bases lay in between. The CDR3 totals 13 residues. CDR3 DNA sequence: TGCGCCAGCAGCTTGGGCCAGAACTATGGCTACACCTTC. As protein: CASSLGQNYGYTF.

In this sample, this clonotype turned up many times. The chain links TRBV19 to TRBJ1-2; D may be TRBD1 (6 bases). V shed 8 bases and J shed 6 bases, with 16 bases lying between them. Looked up from germline, CDR1 is LNHDA and CDR2 is SQIVND (reference sequence). CDR3 length: 13 amino acids. The CDR3 nucleotides are TGTGCCAGTGGACAGAGGAGGCTTAATGGCTACACCTTC. This translates into CASGQRRLNGYTF.

In this sample, this clonotype turned up a few times. This chain joins TRBV5-1 and TRBJ2-3, with 11 bases that match TRBD1. V lost 0 bases and J lost 3; bases outside the gene matches: 3. This CDR3 contains 16 residues. The germline gives CDR1 SGHRS, CDR2 YFSETQ. DNA for the CDR3: TGCGCCAGCAGCTTGGGTGGACAGGGGGCTACAGATACGCAGTATTTT. Translation gives CASSLGGQGATDTQYF.

This clonotype showed up just a few times. This chain uses TRBV20-1 with TRBJ2-3; D unresolved. Germline V gene data show CDR1 as DFQATT and CDR2 as SNEGSKA (reference sequence). Trimming took 0 bases from V and 3 from J, leaving 10 bases between them. The CDR3 runs to 14 residues. The chain's CDR3 is CSARDFRRTDTQYF. The CDR3 bases are TGCAGTGCTAGAGATTTTAGGCGTACAGATACGCAGTATTTT.

The gene calls are TRBV18 and TRBJ1-3; D is undetermined. Germline CDR1 is KGHSH and CDR2 is LQKENI. V was cut by 1 base and J by 4 bases, with 14 bases left in between. The CDR3 length is 16 residues. CDR3 sequence (DNA): TGTGCCAGCTCACCACAGATATCGAACGCGGGAAACACCATATATTTT. It translates to CASSPQISNAGNTIYF. Supplemented by reference TRBV18 and TRBJ1-3, the full variable domain reads NAGVMQNPRHLVRRRGQEARLRCSPMKGHSHVYWYRQLPEEGLKFMVYLQKENIIDESGMPKERFSAEFPKEGPSILRIQQVVRGDSAAYFCASSPQISNAGNTIYFGEGSWLTVV.

The chain employs TRBV6-2 or TRBV6-3 and TRBJ1-5, with D unresolved. The germline V gene has CDR1 MNHEY and CDR2 SVGEGT. The CDR3 totals 14 residues. The V and J ends lost 0 bases and 7 bases respectively, with 10 bases between them. The DNA of the CDR3 is TGTGCCAGCAGTTACTCGAACATTCGGCAGCCCCAGCATTTT. It encodes CASSYSNIRQPQHF.

This clonotype came up a few times. V and J are TRBV20-1 and TRBJ1-1; D gene ambiguous. This CDR3 spans 14 amino acids. Germline V lookup: CDR1 DFQATT, CDR2 SNEGSKA (reference sequence). V gave up 5 bases and J gave up 1 base, with 14 bases separating them. The CDR3 loop is CSASGRAANTEAFF. In DNA form, the CDR3 reads TGCAGTGCTTCCGGACGGGCTGCGAACACTGAAGCTTTCTTT.

In its sample, this clonotype was seen a few times. The chain links TRBV12-3 or TRBV12-4 to TRBJ2-7; tentatively, D is TRBD1 (5 bases). Trimming took off 0 bases at V and 5 bases at J, with 14 bases between the two ends. The CDR3 sequence is 15 residues long. The CDR3 here is CASSLAGPTTNEQYF. The CDR3, as DNA: TGTGCCAGCAGTTTAGCGGGGCCAACGACGAACGAGCAGTACTTC.